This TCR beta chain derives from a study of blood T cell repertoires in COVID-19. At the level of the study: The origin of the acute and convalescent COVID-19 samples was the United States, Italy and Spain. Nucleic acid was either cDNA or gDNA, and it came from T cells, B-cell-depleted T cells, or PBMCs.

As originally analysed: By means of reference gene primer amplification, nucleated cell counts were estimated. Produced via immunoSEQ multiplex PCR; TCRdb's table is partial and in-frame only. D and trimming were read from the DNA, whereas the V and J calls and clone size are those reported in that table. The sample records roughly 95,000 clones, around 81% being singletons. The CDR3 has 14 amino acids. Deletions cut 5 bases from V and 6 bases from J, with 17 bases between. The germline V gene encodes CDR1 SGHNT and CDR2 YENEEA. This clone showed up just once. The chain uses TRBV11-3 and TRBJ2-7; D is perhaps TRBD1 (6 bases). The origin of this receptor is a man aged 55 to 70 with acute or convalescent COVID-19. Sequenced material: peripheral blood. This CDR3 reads CASSPSHRVGEQYF. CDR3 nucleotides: TGTGCCAGCAGCCCTTCCCACAGGGTGGGCGAGCAGTACTTC.